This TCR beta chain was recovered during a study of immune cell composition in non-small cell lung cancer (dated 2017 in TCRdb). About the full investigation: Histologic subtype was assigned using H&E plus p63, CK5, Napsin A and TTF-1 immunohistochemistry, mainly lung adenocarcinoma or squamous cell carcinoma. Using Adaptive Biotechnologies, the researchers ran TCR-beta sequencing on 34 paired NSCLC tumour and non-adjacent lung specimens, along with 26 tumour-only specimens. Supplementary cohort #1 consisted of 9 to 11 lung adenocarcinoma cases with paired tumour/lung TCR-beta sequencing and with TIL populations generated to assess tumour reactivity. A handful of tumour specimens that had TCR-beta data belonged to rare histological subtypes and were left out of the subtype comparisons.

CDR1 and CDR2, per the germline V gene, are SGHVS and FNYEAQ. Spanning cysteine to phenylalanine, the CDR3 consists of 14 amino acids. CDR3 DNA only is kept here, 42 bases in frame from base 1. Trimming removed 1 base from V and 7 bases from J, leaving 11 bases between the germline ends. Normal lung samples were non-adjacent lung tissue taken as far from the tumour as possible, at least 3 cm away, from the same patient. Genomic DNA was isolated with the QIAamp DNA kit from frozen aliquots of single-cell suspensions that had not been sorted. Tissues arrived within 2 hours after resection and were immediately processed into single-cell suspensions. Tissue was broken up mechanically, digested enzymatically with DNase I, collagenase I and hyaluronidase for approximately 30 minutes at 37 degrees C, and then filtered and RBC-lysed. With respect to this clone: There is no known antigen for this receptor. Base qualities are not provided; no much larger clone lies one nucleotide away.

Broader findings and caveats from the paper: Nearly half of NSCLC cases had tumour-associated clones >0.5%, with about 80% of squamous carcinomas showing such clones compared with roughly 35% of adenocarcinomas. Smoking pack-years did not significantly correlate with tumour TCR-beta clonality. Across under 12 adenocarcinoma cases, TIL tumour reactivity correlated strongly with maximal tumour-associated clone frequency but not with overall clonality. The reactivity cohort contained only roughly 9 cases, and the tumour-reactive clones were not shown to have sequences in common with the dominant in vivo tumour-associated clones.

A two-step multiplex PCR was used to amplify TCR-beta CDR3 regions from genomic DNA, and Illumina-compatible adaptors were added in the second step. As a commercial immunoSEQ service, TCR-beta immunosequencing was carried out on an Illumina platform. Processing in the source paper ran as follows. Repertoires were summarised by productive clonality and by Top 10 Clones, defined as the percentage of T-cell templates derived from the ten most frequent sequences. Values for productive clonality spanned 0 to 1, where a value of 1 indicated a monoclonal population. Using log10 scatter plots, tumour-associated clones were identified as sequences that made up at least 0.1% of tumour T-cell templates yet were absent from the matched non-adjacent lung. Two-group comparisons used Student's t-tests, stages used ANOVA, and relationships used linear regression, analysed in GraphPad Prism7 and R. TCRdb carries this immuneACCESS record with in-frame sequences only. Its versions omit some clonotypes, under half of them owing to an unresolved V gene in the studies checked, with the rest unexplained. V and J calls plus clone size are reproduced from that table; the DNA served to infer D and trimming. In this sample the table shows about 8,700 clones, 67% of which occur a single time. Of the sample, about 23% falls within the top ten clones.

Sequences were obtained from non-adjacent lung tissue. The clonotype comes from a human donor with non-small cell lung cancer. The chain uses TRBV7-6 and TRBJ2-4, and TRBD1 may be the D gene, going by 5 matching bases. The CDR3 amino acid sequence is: CASSLDPGNNIQYF. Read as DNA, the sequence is TGTGCCAGCAGCTTAGACCCAGGGAATAACATTCAGTACTTC.